This T cell receptor beta chain was recorded in a study of neurological immune-mediated disorders. TCRdb re-called the 5' RACE reads through MiXCR, storing one row per CDR3 protein. The table includes tens of thousands of distinct CDR3 sequences, about a sixth detected once. This clonotype has ten or more counts. The CDR3 has 16 amino acids. Germline V gives CDR1 MNHEY, CDR2 SVGEGT. V shed 4 bases, J shed 2 bases, and the junction held 6 bases outside the gene matches. Sequenced material: PBMCs. This TCR was recovered from a woman between 40 and 50 years old in good health. J is TRBJ2-1 and V is TRBV6-2 or TRBV6-3; TRBD1 aligns across 9 bases. CDR3 coding DNA: TGTGCCAGCAGTTGGGACAGGGAGTCTGCCTACAATGAGCAGTTCTTC. Translating gives CASSWDRESAYNEQFF.